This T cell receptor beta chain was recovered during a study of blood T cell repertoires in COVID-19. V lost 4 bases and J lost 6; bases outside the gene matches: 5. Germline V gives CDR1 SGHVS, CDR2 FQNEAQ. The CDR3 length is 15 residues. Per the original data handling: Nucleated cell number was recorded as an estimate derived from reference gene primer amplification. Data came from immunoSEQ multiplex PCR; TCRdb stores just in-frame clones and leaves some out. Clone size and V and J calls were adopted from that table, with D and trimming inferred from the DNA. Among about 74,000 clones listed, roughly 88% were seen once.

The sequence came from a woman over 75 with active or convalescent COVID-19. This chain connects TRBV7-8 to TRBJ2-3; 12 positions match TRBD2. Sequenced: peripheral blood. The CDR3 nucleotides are TGTGCCAGCAGCTGGACTAGCGGGATATGGGATACGCAGTATTTT. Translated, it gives CASSWTSGIWDTQYF.